The TCR beta chain under discussion was sequenced for a study of cytomegalovirus exposure and HLA in healthy donors. Whole-study findings and limits: Using a false discovery rate of 0.05, a later analysis showed that 15,000 to 20,000 TCR beta sequences were associated with HLA alleles.

PCR primers comprised 60 Vbeta and 13 Jbeta primers. Some clones are missing from TCRdb's copy, which holds only in-frame ones; the method was immunoSEQ multiplex PCR. The sample gives 100,000 to 150,000 clones, 75% to 85% of which show up once; roughly 2% is in the top ten. A word on this clone: Its cognate antigen is unknown.

Sequencing was carried out using PBMCs. This TCR came from a man aged 18 to 29 in good health and CMV-seronegative.

Here the CDR3 DNA reads TGTGCCAGCAGCACCGGACTAGCGGGAGGCCGCACCGAGCAGTACTTC. Its protein product is CASSTGLAGGRTEQYF. The chain carries TRBV7-2 and TRBJ2-7, with 14 positions matching TRBD2. The V and J ends lost 5 bases and 6 bases, in that order; junction bases with no gene match: 9. The CDR3 totals 16 residues. The germline gives CDR1 SGHTA, CDR2 FQGNSA.